This TCR beta chain was sequenced during a study of coeliac disease. Study at large: Coeliac patients had active, refractory type I, or gluten-free-diet-controlled disease. Refractory type I: diet-unresponsive over 12 months, with immunophenotypically normal intraepithelial cells. Study-level points and caveats: The authors considered this approach unsuitable for unbiased detection of gliadin-specific T cells. In active celiac disease, intraepithelial and lamina propria TRB and TRG repertoires were less clonal than controls.

Germline values: CDR1 SGDLS, CDR2 YYNGEE. Trimming shortened V by 4 bases and J by 1 base, and 11 bases separated the two germline ends. This CDR3 has 14 residues. Remarks on this clone: Its specificity is unknown.

TCRdb's table, derived via immunoSEQ multiplex PCR, lists solely in-frame clones and lacks some. The sample consists of 3,500 or so clones, 69% of them appearing once. The sequenced material came from intraepithelial lymphocytes from the gut. This receptor was identified in a man under 40 with celiac disease. V and J are TRBV9 and TRBJ1-1; D gene ambiguous. This CDR3 reads CASSPHGKNTEAFF. As DNA, the CDR3 is TGTGCCAGCAGCCCCCACGGGAAGAACACTGAAGCTTTCTTT. The full variable domain, completed using reference TRBV9 and TRBJ1-1, is DSGVTQTPKHLITATGQRVTLRCSPRSGDLSVYWYQQSLDQGLQFLIQYYNGEERAKGNILERFSAQQFPDLHSELNLSSLELGDSALYFCASSPHGKNTEAFFGQGTRLTVV.